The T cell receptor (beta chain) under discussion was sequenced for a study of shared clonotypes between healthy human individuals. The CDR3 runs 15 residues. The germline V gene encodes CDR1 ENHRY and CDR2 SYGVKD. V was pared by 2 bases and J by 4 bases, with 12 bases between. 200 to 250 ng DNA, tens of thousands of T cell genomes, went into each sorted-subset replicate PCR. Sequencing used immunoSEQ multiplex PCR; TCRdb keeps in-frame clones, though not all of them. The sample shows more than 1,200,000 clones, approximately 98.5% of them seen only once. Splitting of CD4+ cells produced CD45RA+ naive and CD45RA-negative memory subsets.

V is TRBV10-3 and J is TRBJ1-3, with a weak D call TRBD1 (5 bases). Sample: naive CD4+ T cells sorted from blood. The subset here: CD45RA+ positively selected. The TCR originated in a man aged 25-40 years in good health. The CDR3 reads CAISERGTEGNTIYF. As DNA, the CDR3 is TGTGCCATCAGTGAGCGGGGGACCGAAGGAAACACCATATATTTT.